These T cell receptor beta chains were read from a single sample in a study of PD-1 blockade in classical Hodgkin lymphoma. Clones were read by immunoSEQ multiplex PCR, and TCRdb kept only the in-frame ones, dropping some. The table shows around 25,000 clones, with 82% occurring only once. The sequences come from peripheral blood mononuclear cells (PBMCs), collected before the second cycle of nivolumab. The receptors were gathered from a human donor with classical Hodgkin lymphoma. Both conserved end residues are part of each CDR3. The D gene is left open where the match is weak. Size is omitted from some rows. Given values are once, few, many or a class for expanded clones.

TRBV28	once	TRBJ1-3	.	CASSLRQTSGNTIYF	TGTGCCAGCAGTTTAAGACAGACCTCTGGAAACACCATATATTTT
TRBV6-5	.	TRBJ2-7	TRBD2	CASRVLAGGYEQYF	TGTGCCAGCAGGGTCCTAGCGGGGGGCTACGAGCAGTACTTC
TRBV28	.	TRBJ1-2	.	CASSLTSGIGYYGYTF	TGTGCCAGCAGTCTAACCTCAGGGATCGGCTACTATGGCTACACCTTC
TRBV30	few	TRBJ2-5	.	CAWKQGSRETQYF	TGTGCCTGGAAACAGGGCTCGCGCGAGACCCAGTACTTC
TRBV10-3	.	TRBJ1-6	.	CAISGDHLQGSNSPLHF	TGTGCCATCAGTGGGGACCACCTACAGGGTTCGAATTCACCCCTCCACTTT
TRBV19	.	TRBJ1-1	.	CASSPLGGATEAFF	TGTGCCAGTAGTCCCCTCGGAGGGGCCACTGAAGCTTTCTTT
TRBV28	.	TRBJ2-3	.	CASRTPPTDTQYF	TGTGCCAGCAGAACTCCTCCTACGGATACGCAGTATTTT
TRBV6-5	.	TRBJ2-7	TRBD1	CASSYPGGSYGQYF	TGTGCCAGCAGTTACCCAGGGGGTTCCTACGGGCAGTACTTC
TRBV28	.	TRBJ1-2	.	CASSPTVPSYTF	TGTGCCAGCAGCCCGACAGTGCCAAGCTACACCTTC
TRBV19	.	TRBJ2-1	.	CASSNPPRHPGANEQFF	TGTGCCAGTAGTAACCCCCCTAGACACCCCGGGGCGAATGAGCAGTTCTTC
TRBV6-4	.	TRBJ1-6	.	CASRLKVDSPLHF	TGTGCCAGCAGGTTGAAGGTAGATTCACCCCTCCACTTT
TRBV2	.	TRBJ1-1	.	CASTPTGNTEAFF	TGTGCCAGCACCCCAACAGGGAACACTGAAGCTTTCTTT
TRBV5-4	.	TRBJ2-2	.	CASNLSGGAGTGELFF	TGTGCCAGCAACTTGAGTGGGGGGGCCGGCACCGGGGAGCTGTTTTTT
TRBV18	.	TRBJ2-5	TRBD1	CASSPGQGGFQETQYF	TGTGCCAGCTCACCCGGACAGGGGGGATTCCAAGAGACCCAGTACTTC
TRBV7-2	.	TRBJ2-5	.	CASSLRVAETQYF	TGTGCCAGCAGCTTACGCGTAGCAGAGACCCAGTACTTC
TRBV7-8	.	TRBJ1-1	.	CASSPTHRGGIEAFF	TGTGCCAGCAGCCCCACCCATAGGGGGGGCATTGAAGCTTTCTTT
TRBV2	.	TRBJ2-3	TRBD2	CASRSSGAGTDTQYF	TGTGCCAGCAGGTCAAGCGGGGCGGGCACAGATACGCAGTATTTT
TRBV9	.	TRBJ2-1	.	CASSLRDYPSYNEQFF	TGTGCCAGCAGCTTGCGAGACTACCCCTCCTACAATGAGCAGTTCTTC
TRBV4-3	.	TRBJ2-3	.	CASSQDFTGTYGIDTQYF	TGCGCCAGCAGCCAAGATTTCACCGGGACTTATGGTATAGATACGCAGTATTTT
TRBV2	.	TRBJ1-1	TRBD1	CAEKGQATQNTEAFF	TGTGCCGAAAAGGGACAGGCCACTCAGAACACTGAAGCTTTCTTT
TRBV7-8	.	TRBJ2-1	.	CASTVGRQEQFF	TGTGCCAGCACCGTCGGGCGGCAGGAGCAGTTCTTC
TRBV6-5	.	TRBJ1-1	TRBD1	CASNPDRGGAFF	TGTGCCAGCAACCCGGACAGGGGTGGGGCTTTCTTT
TRBV14	.	TRBJ2-1	.	CASSQANPRWDGIEQFF	TGTGCCAGCAGCCAAGCAAACCCCCGGTGGGACGGGATTGAGCAGTTCTTC
TRBV15	.	TRBJ2-7	TRBD1	CATSSYRQGNSEQYF	TGTGCCACCAGCAGTTATAGACAGGGGAATAGCGAGCAGTACTTC
TRBV9	.	TRBJ2-1	TRBD2	CASSVSSGGPMDEQFF	TGTGCCAGCAGCGTATCTAGCGGGGGGCCTATGGATGAGCAGTTCTTC
TRBV7-6	few	TRBJ2-7	.	CASSLAPGGSGQYF	TGTGCCAGCAGCTTAGCCCCTGGAGGGTCGGGGCAGTACTTC
TRBV15	.	TRBJ2-7	TRBD2	CATSWTGTTSYEQYF	TGTGCCACCAGCTGGACCGGGACTACCTCCTACGAGCAGTACTTC
TRBV5-7	few	TRBJ2-5	TRBD2	CASSLRLAVTQETQYF	TGTGCCAGCAGCTTGAGGCTAGCGGTGACACAAGAGACCCAGTACTTC
TRBV14	.	TRBJ2-3	TRBD2	CASSQAPGLGTDTQYF	TGTGCCAGCAGCCAAGCCCCCGGACTAGGGACAGATACGCAGTATTTT
TRBV7-8	few	TRBJ2-5	.	CASSNRGQIQETQYF	TGTGCCAGCAGCAACCGCGGGCAGATTCAAGAGACCCAGTACTTC
TRBV12-5	.	TRBJ2-3	TRBD2	CASALTSGGTDTQYF	TGTGCTAGTGCCTTGACTAGCGGGGGCACAGATACGCAGTATTTT
TRBV29-1	.	TRBJ2-7	TRBD1	CSVVTGDYEQYF	TGCAGCGTCGTGACAGGGGACTACGAGCAGTACTTC
TRBV5-1	.	TRBJ2-2	.	CASSSTPSGTRGGELFF	TGCGCCAGCAGCTCCACTCCGTCCGGGACTCGGGGCGGGGAGCTGTTTTTT
TRBV7-2	.	TRBJ2-4	TRBD1	CASSTVGQGARKDIQYF	TGTGCCAGCAGCACCGTGGGACAGGGTGCCCGAAAAGACATTCAGTACTTC
TRBV27	.	TRBJ2-1	.	CASHGMSGRGFF	TGTGCCAGCCACGGTATGTCAGGACGTGGATTCTTC
TRBV25-1	.	TRBJ2-2	.	CASRVSNTGELFF	TGTGCCAGCAGAGTATCGAACACCGGGGAGCTGTTTTTT
TRBV7-8	.	TRBJ2-5	.	CASSQQETQYF	TGTGCCAGCAGCCAACAAGAGACCCAGTACTTC
TRBV19	once	TRBJ1-6	.	CASTSRGRSYNSPLHF	TGTGCCAGTACTAGTCGGGGGAGGTCCTATAATTCACCCCTCCACTTT
TRBV29-1	.	TRBJ2-3	TRBD2	CTLGGGAVDTQYF	TGCACCCTGGGCGGGGGGGCCGTGGATACGCAGTATTTT
TRBV23-1	once	TRBJ2-7	.	CASSQPVAPRGSHEQYF	TGCGCCAGCAGTCAACCCGTCGCTCCTCGGGGGTCCCACGAGCAGTACTTC